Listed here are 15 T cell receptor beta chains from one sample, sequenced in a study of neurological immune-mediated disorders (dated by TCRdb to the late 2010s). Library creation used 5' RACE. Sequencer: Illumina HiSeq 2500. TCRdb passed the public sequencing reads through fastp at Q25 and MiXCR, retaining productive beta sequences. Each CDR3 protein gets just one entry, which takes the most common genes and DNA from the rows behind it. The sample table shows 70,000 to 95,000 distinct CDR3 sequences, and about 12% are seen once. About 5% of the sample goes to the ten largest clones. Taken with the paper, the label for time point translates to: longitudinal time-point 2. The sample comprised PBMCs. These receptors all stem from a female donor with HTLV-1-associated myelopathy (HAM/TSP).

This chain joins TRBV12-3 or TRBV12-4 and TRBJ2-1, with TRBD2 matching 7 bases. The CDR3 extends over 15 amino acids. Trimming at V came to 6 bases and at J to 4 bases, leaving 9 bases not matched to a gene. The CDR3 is CASSPQRGDYNEQFF. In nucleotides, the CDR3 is TGTGCCAGCAGCCCTCAGCGGGGAGATTACAATGAGCAGTTCTTC.

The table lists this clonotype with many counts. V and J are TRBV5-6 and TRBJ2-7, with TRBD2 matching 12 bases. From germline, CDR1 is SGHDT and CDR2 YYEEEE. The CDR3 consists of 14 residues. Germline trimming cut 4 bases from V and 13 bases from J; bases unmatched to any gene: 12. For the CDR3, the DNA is TGTGCCAGCAGCCAAGGACTAGCGGGGCCCAGAGGATACTTC. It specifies CASSQGLAGPRGYF.

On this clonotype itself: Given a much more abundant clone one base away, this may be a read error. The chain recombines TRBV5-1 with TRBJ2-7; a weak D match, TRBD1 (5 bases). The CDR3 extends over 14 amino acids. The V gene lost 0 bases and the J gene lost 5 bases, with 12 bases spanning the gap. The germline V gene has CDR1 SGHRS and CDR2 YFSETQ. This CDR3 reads CASSLDGQGDEQYF. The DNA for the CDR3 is TGCGCCAGCAGCTTGGACGGGCAGGGCGACGAGCAGTACTTC.

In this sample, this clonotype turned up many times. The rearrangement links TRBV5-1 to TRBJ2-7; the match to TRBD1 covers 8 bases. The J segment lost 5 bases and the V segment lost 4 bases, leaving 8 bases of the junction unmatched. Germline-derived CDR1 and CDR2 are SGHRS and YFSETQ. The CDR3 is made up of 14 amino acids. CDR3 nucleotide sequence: TGCGCCAGCAGCCCGCAGGGGGCGAGAAACGAGCAGTACTTC. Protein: CASSPQGARNEQYF.

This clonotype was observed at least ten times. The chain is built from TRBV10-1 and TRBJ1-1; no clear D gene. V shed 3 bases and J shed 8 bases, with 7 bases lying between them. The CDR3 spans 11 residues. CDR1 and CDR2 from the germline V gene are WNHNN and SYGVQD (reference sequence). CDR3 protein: CASSDDQEAFF. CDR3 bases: TGCGCCAGCAGTGACGACCAAGAAGCTTTCTTT.

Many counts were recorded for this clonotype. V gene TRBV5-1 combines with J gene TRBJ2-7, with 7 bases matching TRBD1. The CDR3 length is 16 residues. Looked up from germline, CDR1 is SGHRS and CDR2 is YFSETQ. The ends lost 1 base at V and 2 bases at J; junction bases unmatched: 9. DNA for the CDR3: TGCGCCAGCAGCTTGTCCGTGACAGGGAGACCCTACGAGCAGTACTTC. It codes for CASSLSVTGRPYEQYF.

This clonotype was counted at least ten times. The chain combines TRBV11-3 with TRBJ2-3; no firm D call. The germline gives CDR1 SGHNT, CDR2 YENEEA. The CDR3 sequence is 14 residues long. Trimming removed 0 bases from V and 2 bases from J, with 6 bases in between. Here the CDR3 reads CASSLEPYTDTQYF. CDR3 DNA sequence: TGTGCCAGCAGCTTAGAACCATACACAGATACGCAGTATTTT.

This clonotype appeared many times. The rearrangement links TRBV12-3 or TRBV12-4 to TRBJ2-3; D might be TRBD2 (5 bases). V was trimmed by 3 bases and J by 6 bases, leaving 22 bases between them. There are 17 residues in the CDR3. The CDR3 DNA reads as TGTGCCAGCAGTTTCGGGGTCAGGACCCGAATCCGCGATACGCAGTATTTT. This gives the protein CASSFGVRTRIRDTQYF.

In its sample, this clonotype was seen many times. In nucleotides, the CDR3 is TGTGCCAGCAGTCCCGGGGCAGGGGCCGCCAGCAATCAGCCCCAGCATTTT. Amino acid sequence: CASSPGAGAASNQPQHF. The genes are TRBV12-3 or TRBV12-4 and TRBJ1-5, with D tentatively TRBD1 (6 bases). With 5 bases removed from V and 1 base from J, the gap between germline ends came to 18 bases. The CDR3 runs to 17 residues.

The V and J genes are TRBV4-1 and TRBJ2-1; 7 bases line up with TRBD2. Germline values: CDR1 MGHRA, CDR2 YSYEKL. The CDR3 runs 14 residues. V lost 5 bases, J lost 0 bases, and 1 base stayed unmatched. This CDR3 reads CASSSGDSYNEQFF. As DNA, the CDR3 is TGCGCCAGCAGCAGCGGGGACTCCTACAATGAGCAGTTCTTC.

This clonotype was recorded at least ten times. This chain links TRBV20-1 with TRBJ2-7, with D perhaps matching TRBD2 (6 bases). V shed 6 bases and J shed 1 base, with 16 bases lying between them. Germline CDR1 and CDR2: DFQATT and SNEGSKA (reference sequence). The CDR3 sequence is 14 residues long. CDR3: CSAEDRERSYEQYF. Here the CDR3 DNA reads TGCAGTGCGGAAGACCGGGAGAGATCCTACGAGCAGTACTTC.

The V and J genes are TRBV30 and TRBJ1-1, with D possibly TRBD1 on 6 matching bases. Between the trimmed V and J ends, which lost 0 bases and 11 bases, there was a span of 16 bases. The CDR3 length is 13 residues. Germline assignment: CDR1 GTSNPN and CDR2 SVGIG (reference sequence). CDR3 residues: CAWSVQGKFGAFF. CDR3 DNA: TGTGCCTGGAGTGTACAGGGAAAATTTGGCGCTTTCTTT.

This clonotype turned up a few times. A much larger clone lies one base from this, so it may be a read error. The CDR3 here is CASSHVLAASSYNEQFF. The CDR3, as DNA: TGTGCCAGCAGCCACGTCCTAGCGGCCAGCTCCTACAATGAGCAGTTCTTC. The chain employs TRBV4-2 and TRBJ2-1; 7 nucleotides agree with TRBD2. With V trimmed by 3 bases and J by 0 bases, 8 bases remained unmatched. The germline CDR1 and CDR2 sequences are LGHNA and YNFKEQ. The CDR3 spans 17 residues.

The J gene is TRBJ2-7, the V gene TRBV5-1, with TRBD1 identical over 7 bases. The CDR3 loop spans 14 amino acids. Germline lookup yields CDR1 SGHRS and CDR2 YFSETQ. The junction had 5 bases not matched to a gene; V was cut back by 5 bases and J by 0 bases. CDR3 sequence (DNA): TGCGCCAGCAGATCACAGGGGAGCTCCTACGAGCAGTACTTC. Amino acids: CASRSQGSSYEQYF.

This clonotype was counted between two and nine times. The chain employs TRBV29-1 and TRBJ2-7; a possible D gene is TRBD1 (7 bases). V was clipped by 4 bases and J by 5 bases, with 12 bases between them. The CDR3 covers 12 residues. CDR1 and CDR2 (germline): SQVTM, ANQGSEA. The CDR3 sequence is CSVAQGGHEQYF. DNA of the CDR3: TGCAGCGTTGCCCAGGGGGGCCACGAGCAGTACTTC.